Listed below are T cell receptor beta chains from one sample, sequenced in a study of CD8 T cells in Susac syndrome. TCRdb ran MiXCR on the immunoSEQ multiplex PCR reads and lists one entry per CDR3 protein. The table includes roughly 330,000 distinct CDR3 sequences, just over 90% detected once. The sample consisted of CD4+ T cells from PBMCs. The receptor source for this set is a human donor with multiple sclerosis. Both conserved end residues are part of each CDR3. The D gene is left open where the match is weak. Only part of the rows carry a size: once, few, many, or a class if the clone is expanded.

CDR3 DNA: TGTGCCAGCAGCCGACGGGATGAAAAACTGTTTTTT; CDR3 protein: CASSRRDEKLFF; J gene: TRBJ1-4; D gene: -; V gene: TRBV12-3/TRBV12-4; clone size: -
CDR3 DNA: TGTGCCAGCAGTTTAGAGGCCACGTACACTGAAGCTTTCTTT; CDR3 protein: CASSLEATYTEAFF; J gene: TRBJ1-1; D gene: -; V gene: TRBV12-3/TRBV12-4; clone size: -
CDR3 DNA: TGTGCCAGCAGTTGGGGTAGGGGCTACACCTTC; CDR3 protein: CASSWGRGYTF; J gene: TRBJ1-2; D gene: -; V gene: TRBV6-5; clone size: -
CDR3 DNA: TGCAGCGTTGACTATGTGCCTAGGACAGATACGCAGTATTTT; CDR3 protein: CSVDYVPRTDTQYF; J gene: TRBJ2-3; D gene: -; V gene: TRBV29-1; clone size: once
CDR3 DNA: TGTGCCAGCAGTGCACGACTAGCGGGAGGGTACGATGAGCAGTTCTTC; CDR3 protein: CASSARLAGGYDEQFF; J gene: TRBJ2-1; D gene: TRBD2; V gene: TRBV2; clone size: -
CDR3 DNA: TGTGCCAGCAGCTTGCGGTGGACAGACTACTATGGCTACACCTTC; CDR3 protein: CASSLRWTDYYGYTF; J gene: TRBJ1-2; D gene: -; V gene: TRBV5-6; clone size: -
CDR3 DNA: TGTGCCAGCAGGATGGACACCCTTAACACTGAAGCTTTCTTT; CDR3 protein: CASRMDTLNTEAFF; J gene: TRBJ1-1; D gene: -; V gene: TRBV2; clone size: -
CDR3 DNA: TGTGCCAGCAGTTTTGTTGTTTTGCCCGTAGAAAATTACGAGCAGTACTTC; CDR3 protein: CASSFVVLPVENYEQYF; J gene: TRBJ2-7; D gene: -; V gene: TRBV12-3/TRBV12-4; clone size: -
CDR3 DNA: TGTGCCAGCAGCTTAGCGAGGCTAGCGGGAGATGATGAGCAGTTCTTC; CDR3 protein: CASSLARLAGDDEQFF; J gene: TRBJ2-1; D gene: TRBD2; V gene: TRBV7-2; clone size: once
CDR3 DNA: TGTGCCAGCAGCTTGAACCCGAGCTCCTACAATGAGCAGTTCTTC; CDR3 protein: CASSLNPSSYNEQFF; J gene: TRBJ2-1; D gene: -; V gene: TRBV5-4; clone size: -
CDR3 DNA: TGCAGCGTTGAGCACGCCGGATCAAGGATGTCTACCACTGAAGCTTTCTTT; CDR3 protein: CSVEHAGSRMSTTEAFF; J gene: TRBJ1-1; D gene: -; V gene: TRBV29-1; clone size: -
CDR3 DNA: TGTGCCAGCAGTTTAAGCGGGAGGCCCACCACAGATACGCAGTATTTT; CDR3 protein: CASSLSGRPTTDTQYF; J gene: TRBJ2-3; D gene: TRBD2; V gene: TRBV27; clone size: -
CDR3 DNA: TGTGCCAGCCTGGGACGGATCCATCAGCCCCAGCATTTT; CDR3 protein: CASLGRIHQPQHF; J gene: TRBJ1-5; D gene: -; V gene: TRBV28; clone size: -
CDR3 DNA: TGTGCCAGCCACGGGGGAGAGACCCAGTACTTC; CDR3 protein: CASHGGETQYF; J gene: TRBJ2-5; D gene: -; V gene: TRBV27; clone size: -
CDR3 DNA: TGCGCCAGCAGCCAAGATGGCGGGGCTAGCGGTAATGAGCAGTTCTTC; CDR3 protein: CASSQDGGASGNEQFF; J gene: TRBJ2-1; D gene: TRBD2; V gene: TRBV4-3; clone size: -
CDR3 DNA: TGTGCCTGGAGTCGGACCCTGACAGGGATGGAGACAAATGAAAAACTGTTTTTT; CDR3 protein: CAWSRTLTGMETNEKLFF; J gene: TRBJ1-4; D gene: TRBD1; V gene: TRBV30; clone size: -
CDR3 DNA: TGTGCCTCGTCAGGGGACGGCACAGATACGCAGTATTTT; CDR3 protein: CASSGDGTDTQYF; J gene: TRBJ2-3; D gene: -; V gene: TRBV12-3/TRBV12-4; clone size: once
CDR3 DNA: TGTGCCAGCAGGGCCGGGTTTACAGCCACCTATGGCTACACCTTC; CDR3 protein: CASRAGFTATYGYTF; J gene: TRBJ1-2; D gene: -; V gene: TRBV2; clone size: -
CDR3 DNA: TGTGCCAGCAGCTTAGGATTAGCTTCAGGGTCCTACAATGAGCAGTTCTTC; CDR3 protein: CASSLGLASGSYNEQFF; J gene: TRBJ2-1; D gene: -; V gene: TRBV7-2; clone size: -
CDR3 DNA: TGTGCCAGCAGCTTAGATGCGACAGCCTTAGCCAAAAACATTCAGTACTTC; CDR3 protein: CASSLDATALAKNIQYF; J gene: TRBJ2-4; D gene: -; V gene: TRBV11-2; clone size: -
CDR3 DNA: TGTGCCTGGGCCCGGACAGGGGGGACCGGGGAGCTGTTTTTT; CDR3 protein: CAWARTGGTGELFF; J gene: TRBJ2-2; D gene: TRBD1; V gene: TRBV30; clone size: -
CDR3 DNA: TGCAGCGCTGGTCATATCGACGAGCAGTACTTC; CDR3 protein: CSAGHIDEQYF; J gene: TRBJ2-7; D gene: -; V gene: TRBV29-1; clone size: -
CDR3 DNA: TGTGCCACCAGTGATCGTACTCTAGCGAATACGCAGTATTTT; CDR3 protein: CATSDRTLANTQYF; J gene: TRBJ2-3; D gene: -; V gene: TRBV24-1; clone size: -
CDR3 DNA: TGTGCCAGCAGTTTATTTGCTGATACGCAGTATTTT; CDR3 protein: CASSLFADTQYF; J gene: TRBJ2-3; D gene: -; V gene: TRBV12-3/TRBV12-4; clone size: -
CDR3 DNA: TGTGCCAGCAGCGTAGGGCAGAGGAGCTCCTACGAGCAGTACTTC; CDR3 protein: CASSVGQRSSYEQYF; J gene: TRBJ2-7; D gene: -; V gene: TRBV9; clone size: -
CDR3 DNA: TGTGCCAGCAGCCAAGTGGGCGGGACAGCTAATGAAAAACTGTTTTTT; CDR3 protein: CASSQVGGTANEKLFF; J gene: TRBJ1-4; D gene: TRBD1; V gene: TRBV14; clone size: -
CDR3 DNA: TGCGCCAGCAGCCAAGATGGGACAGGGAGGACTGAAGCTTTCTTT; CDR3 protein: CASSQDGTGRTEAFF; J gene: TRBJ1-1; D gene: TRBD1; V gene: TRBV4-3; clone size: -
CDR3 DNA: TGTGCCAGCAGTTACTCCAGTAGCACAGATACGCAGTATTTT; CDR3 protein: CASSYSSSTDTQYF; J gene: TRBJ2-3; D gene: -; V gene: TRBV6-5; clone size: -
CDR3 DNA: TGTGCCAGCAGCTTACAATTTAGACCCCGACTCCCAGAGACCCAGTACTTC; CDR3 protein: CASSLQFRPRLPETQYF; J gene: TRBJ2-5; D gene: -; V gene: TRBV7-2; clone size: -